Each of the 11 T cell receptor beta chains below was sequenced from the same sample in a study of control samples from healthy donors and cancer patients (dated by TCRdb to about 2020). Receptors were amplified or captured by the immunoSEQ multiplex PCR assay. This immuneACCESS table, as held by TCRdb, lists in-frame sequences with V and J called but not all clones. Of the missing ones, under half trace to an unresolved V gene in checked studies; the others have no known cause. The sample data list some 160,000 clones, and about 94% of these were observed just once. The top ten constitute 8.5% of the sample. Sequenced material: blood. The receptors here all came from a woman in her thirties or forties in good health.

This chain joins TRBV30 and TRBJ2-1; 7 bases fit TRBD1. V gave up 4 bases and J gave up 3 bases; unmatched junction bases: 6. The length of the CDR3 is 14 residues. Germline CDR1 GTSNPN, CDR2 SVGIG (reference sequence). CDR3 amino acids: CAWIRDRVYNEQFF. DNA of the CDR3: TGTGCCTGGATCCGGGACAGAGTCTACAATGAGCAGTTCTTC.

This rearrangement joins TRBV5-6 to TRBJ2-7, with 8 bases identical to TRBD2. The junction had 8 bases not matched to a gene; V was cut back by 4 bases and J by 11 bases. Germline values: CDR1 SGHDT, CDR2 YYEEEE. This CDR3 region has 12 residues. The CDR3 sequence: CASSPRRGAEYF. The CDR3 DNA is TGTGCCAGCAGCCCGAGGCGGGGGGCTGAGTACTTC.

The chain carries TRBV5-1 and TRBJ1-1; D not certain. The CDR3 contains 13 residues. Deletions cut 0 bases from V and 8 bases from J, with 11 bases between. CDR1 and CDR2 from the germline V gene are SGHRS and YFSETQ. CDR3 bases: TGCGCCAGCAGCTTGGCCGGACTGAACGAAGCTTTCTTT. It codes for CASSLAGLNEAFF.

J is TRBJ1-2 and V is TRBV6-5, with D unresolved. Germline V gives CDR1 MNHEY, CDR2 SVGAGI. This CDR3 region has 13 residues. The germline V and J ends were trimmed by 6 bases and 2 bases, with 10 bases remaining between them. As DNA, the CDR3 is TGTGCCAGCAGCCTGGGCAGCAACTATGGCTACACCTTC. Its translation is CASSLGSNYGYTF.

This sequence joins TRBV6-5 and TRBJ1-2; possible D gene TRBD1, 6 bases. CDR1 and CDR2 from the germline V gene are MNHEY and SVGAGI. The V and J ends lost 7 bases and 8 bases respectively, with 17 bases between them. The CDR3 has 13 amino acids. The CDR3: CASTIQGTKGYTF. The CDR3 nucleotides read TGTGCCAGCACCATACAGGGCACGAAAGGCTACACCTTC.

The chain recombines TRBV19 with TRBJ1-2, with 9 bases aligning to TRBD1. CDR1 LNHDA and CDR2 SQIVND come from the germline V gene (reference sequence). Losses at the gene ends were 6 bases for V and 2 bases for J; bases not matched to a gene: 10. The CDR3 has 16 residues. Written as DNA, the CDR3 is TGTGCCAGTAGGGGACCGGGACAGGGCAAAAACTATGGCTACACCTTC. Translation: CASRGPGQGKNYGYTF. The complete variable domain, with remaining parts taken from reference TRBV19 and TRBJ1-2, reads DGGITQSPKYLFRKEGQNVTLSCEQNLNHDAMYWYRQDPGQGLRLIYYSQIVNDFQKGDIAEGYSVSREKKESFPLTVTSAQKNPTAFYLCASRGPGQGKNYGYTFGSGTRLTVV.

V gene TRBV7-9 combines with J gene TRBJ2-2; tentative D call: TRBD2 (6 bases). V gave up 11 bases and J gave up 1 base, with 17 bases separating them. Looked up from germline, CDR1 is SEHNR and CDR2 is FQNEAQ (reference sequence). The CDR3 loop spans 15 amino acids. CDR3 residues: CAGGPGLGNTGELFF. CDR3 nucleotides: TGTGCCGGGGGACCGGGACTTGGGAACACCGGGGAGCTGTTTTTT. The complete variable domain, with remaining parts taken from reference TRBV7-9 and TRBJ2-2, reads DTGVSQNPRHKITKRGQNVTFRCDPISEHNRLYWYRQTLGQGPEFLTYFQNEAQLEKSRLLSDRFSAERPKGSFSTLEIQRTEQGDSAMYLCAGGPGLGNTGELFFGEGSRLTVL.

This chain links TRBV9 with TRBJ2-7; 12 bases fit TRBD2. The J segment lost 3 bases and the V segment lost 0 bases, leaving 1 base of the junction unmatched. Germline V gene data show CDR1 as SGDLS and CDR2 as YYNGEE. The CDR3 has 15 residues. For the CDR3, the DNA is TGTGCCAGCAGCGTAGGACTAGCGGGAGACTACGAGCAGTACTTC. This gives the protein CASSVGLAGDYEQYF.

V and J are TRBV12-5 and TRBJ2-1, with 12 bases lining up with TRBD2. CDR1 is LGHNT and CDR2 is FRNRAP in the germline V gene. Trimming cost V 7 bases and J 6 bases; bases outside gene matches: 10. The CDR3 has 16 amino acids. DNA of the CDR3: TGTGCTAGTGTCCTAGCGGGGGGGCCTTATGGCAATGAGCAGTTCTTC. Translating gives CASVLAGGPYGNEQFF.

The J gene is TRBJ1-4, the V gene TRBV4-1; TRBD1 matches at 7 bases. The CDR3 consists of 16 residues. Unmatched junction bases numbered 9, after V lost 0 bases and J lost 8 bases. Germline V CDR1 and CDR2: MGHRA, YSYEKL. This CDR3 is CASSQEGGTVGEKLFF. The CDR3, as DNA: TGCGCCAGCAGCCAAGAGGGCGGGACAGTCGGGGAAAAACTGTTTTTT.

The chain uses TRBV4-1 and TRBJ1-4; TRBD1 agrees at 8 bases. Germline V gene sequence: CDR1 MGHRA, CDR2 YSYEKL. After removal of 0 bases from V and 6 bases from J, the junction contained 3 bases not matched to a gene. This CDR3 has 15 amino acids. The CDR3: CASSQDTGGYEKLFF. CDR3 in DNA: TGCGCCAGCAGCCAAGATACAGGGGGATATGAAAAACTGTTTTTT.